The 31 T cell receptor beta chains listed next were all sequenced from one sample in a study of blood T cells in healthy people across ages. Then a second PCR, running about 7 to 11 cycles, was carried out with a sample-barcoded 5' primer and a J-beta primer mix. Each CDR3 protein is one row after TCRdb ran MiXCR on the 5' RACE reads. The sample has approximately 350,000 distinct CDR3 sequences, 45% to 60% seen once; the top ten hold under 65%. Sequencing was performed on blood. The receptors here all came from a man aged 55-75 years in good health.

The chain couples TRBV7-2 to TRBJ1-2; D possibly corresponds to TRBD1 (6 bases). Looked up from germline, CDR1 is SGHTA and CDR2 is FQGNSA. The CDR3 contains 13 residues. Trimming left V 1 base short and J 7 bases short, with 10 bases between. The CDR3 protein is CASSLDRESGYTF. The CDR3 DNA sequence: TGTGCCAGCAGCTTAGACAGGGAGAGTGGCTACACCTTC.

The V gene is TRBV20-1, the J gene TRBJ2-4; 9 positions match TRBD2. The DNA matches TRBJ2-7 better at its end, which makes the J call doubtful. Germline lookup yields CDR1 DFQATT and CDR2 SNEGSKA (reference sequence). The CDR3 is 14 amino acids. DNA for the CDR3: TGCAGTGCCCGAGCGGGAGGAGAAGACTACGAGCAGTACTTC. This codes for CSARAGGEDYEQYF.

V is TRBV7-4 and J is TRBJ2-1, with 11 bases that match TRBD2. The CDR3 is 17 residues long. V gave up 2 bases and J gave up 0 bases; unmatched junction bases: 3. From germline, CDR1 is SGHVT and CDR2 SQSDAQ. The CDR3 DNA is TGTGCCAGCAGCTTACCTAGCGGGAGGCTCTCCTACAATGAGCAGTTCTTC. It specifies CASSLPSGRLSYNEQFF. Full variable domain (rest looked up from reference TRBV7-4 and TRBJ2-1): GAGVSQSPRYKVAKRGRDVALRCDSISGHVTLYWYRQTLGQGSEVLTYSQSDAQRDKSGRPSGRFSAERPERSVSTLKIQRTEQGDSAVYLCASSLPSGRLSYNEQFFGPGTRLTVL.

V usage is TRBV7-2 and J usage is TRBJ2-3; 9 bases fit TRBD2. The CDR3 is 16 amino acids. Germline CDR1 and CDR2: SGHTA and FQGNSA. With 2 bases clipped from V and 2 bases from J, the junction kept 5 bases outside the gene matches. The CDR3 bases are TGTGCCAGCAGCTTAAGTGGACTAGCGTTCACAGATACGCAGTATTTT. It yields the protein CASSLSGLAFTDTQYF. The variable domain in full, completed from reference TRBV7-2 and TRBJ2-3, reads GAGVSQSPSNKVTEKGKDVELRCDPISGHTALYWYRQSLGQGLEFLIYFQGNSAPDKSGLPSDRFSAERTGGSVSTLTIQRTQQEDSAVYLCASSLSGLAFTDTQYFGPGTRLTVL.

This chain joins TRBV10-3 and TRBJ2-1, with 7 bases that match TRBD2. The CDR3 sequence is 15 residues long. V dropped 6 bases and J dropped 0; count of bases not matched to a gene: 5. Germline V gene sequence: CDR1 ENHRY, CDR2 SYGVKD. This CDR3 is CAISPSGDSYNEQFF. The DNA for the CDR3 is TGTGCCATCAGCCCGAGCGGGGACTCCTACAATGAGCAGTTCTTC.

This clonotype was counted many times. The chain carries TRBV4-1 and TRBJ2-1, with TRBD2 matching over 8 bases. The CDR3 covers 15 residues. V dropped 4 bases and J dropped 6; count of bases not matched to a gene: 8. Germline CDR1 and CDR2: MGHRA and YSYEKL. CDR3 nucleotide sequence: TGCGCCAGCAGCCCTCATAGCGGGATGGGCAATGAGCAGTTCTTC. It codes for CASSPHSGMGNEQFF.

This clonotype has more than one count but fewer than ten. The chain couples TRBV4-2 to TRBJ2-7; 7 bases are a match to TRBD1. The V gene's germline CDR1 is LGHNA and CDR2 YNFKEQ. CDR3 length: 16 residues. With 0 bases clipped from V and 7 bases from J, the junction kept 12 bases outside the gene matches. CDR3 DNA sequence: TGTGCCAGCAGCCAAGAACCGGGACAGTACCTTAGGGAGCAGTACTTC. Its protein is CASSQEPGQYLREQYF.

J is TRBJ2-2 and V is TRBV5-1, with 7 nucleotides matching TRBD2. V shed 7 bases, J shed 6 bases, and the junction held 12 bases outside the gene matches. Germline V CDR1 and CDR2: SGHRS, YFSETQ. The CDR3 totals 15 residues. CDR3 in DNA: TGCGCCAGCGGTGTCGGTGGGACTAATGCCGGGGAGCTGTTTTTT. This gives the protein CASGVGGTNAGELFF. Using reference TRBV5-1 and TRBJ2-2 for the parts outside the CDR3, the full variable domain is KAGVTQTPRYLIKTRGQQVTLSCSPISGHRSVSWYQQTPGQGLQFLFEYFSETQRNKGNFPGRFSGRQFSNSRSEMNVSTLELGDSALYLCASGVGGTNAGELFFGEGSRLTVL.

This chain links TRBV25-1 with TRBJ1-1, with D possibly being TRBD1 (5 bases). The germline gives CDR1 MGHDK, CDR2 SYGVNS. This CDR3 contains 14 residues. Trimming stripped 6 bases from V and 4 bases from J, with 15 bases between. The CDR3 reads CASSKPGQGTEAFF. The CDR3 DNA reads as TGTGCCAGCAGCAAACCGGGGCAAGGCACTGAAGCTTTCTTT. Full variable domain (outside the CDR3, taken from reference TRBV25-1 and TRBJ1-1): EADIYQTPRYLVIGTGKKITLECSQTMGHDKMYWYQQDPGMELHLIHYSYGVNSTEKGDLSSESTVSRIRTEHFPLTLESARPSHTSQYLCASSKPGQGTEAFFGQGTRLTVV.

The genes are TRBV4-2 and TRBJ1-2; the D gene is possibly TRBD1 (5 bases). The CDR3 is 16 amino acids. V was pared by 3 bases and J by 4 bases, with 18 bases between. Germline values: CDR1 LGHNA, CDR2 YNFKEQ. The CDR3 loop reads CASSHTQELLSYGYTF. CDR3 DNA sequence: TGTGCCAGCAGCCACACACAGGAGTTACTCTCCTATGGCTACACCTTC.

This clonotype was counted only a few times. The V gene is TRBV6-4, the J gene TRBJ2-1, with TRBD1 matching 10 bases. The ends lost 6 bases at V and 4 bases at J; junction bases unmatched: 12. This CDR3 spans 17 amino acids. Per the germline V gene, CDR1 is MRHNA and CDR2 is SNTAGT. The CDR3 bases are TGTGCCAGCAGCGAAGATTGGACAGGGGGAAATTACAATGAGCAGTTCTTC. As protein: CASSEDWTGGNYNEQFF.

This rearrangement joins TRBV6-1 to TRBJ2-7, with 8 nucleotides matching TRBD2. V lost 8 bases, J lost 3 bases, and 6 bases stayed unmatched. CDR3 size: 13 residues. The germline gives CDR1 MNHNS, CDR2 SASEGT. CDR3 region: CASSIAGIYEQYF. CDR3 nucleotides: TGTGCCAGCTCCATAGCGGGAATCTACGAGCAGTACTTC.

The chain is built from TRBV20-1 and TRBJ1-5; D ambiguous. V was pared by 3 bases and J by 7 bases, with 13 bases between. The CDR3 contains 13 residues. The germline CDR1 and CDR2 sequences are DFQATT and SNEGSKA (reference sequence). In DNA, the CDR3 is TGCAGTGCTAGCCCTTCAGGAGGCCAGCCCCAGCATTTT. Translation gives CSASPSGGQPQHF.

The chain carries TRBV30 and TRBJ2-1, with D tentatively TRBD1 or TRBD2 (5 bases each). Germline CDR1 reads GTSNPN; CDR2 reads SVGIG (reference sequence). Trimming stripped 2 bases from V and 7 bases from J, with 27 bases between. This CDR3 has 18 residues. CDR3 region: CAWSFQVAGDALGNEQFF. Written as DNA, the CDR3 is TGTGCCTGGAGTTTCCAGGTGGCTGGGGACGCTCTTGGGAATGAGCAGTTCTTC.

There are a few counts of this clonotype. CDR3 sequence reads: CSVEEQGKGYEQYF. The CDR3 DNA is TGCAGCGTTGAAGAACAGGGGAAGGGATACGAGCAGTACTTC. The chain couples TRBV29-1 to TRBJ2-7, with 7 nucleotides matching TRBD1. The CDR3 is made up of 14 amino acids. Trimming at V came to 0 bases and at J to 4 bases, leaving 6 bases not matched to a gene. CDR1 SQVTM and CDR2 ANQGSEA come from the germline V gene.

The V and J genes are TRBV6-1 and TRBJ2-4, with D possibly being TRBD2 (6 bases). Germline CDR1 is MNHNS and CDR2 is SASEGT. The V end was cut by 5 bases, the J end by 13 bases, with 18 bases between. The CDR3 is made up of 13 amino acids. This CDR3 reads CASSSTRDSEQYF. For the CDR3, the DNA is TGTGCCAGCAGTAGCACGCGGGACTCGGAGCAGTACTTC.

The CDR3: CSASRGTGASTDTQYF. The CDR3 coding sequence is TGCAGTGCTAGTCGAGGGACAGGGGCCTCCACAGATACGCAGTATTTT. This sequence joins TRBV20-1 and TRBJ2-3, with 10 bases lining up with TRBD1. The length of the CDR3 is 16 residues. Germline trimming cut 3 bases from V and 2 bases from J; bases unmatched to any gene: 8. CDR1 is DFQATT and CDR2 is SNEGSKA in the germline V gene (reference sequence).

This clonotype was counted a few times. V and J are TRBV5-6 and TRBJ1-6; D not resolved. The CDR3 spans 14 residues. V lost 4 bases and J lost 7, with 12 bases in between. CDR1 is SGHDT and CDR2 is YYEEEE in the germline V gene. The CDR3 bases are TGTGCCAGCAGCGGCGGCAGCCTGAATTCACCCCTCCACTTT. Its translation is CASSGGSLNSPLHF.

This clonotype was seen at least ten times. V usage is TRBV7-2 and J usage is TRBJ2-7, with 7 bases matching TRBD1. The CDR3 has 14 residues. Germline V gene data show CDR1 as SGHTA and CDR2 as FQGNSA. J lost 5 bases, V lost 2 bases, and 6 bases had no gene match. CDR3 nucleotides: TGTGCCAGCAGCTTAAGGAGAACAGGGGACGAGCAGTACTTC. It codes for CASSLRRTGDEQYF.

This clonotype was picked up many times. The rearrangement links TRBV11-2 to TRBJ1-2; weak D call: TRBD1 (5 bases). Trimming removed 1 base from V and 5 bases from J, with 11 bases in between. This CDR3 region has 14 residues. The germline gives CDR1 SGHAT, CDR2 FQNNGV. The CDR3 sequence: CASSLAEGIYGYTF. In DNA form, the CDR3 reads TGTGCCAGCAGCTTAGCGGAGGGGATTTATGGCTACACCTTC.

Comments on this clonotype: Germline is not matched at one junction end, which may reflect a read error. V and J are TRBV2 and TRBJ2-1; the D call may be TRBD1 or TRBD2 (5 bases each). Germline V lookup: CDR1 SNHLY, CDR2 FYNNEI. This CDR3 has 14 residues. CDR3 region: CASSPGLPSNGQFF. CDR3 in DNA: TGTGCCAGCAGCCCGGGGCTACCAAGCAATGGGCAGTTCTTC. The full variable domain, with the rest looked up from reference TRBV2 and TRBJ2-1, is EPEVTQTPSHQVTQMGQEVILRCVPISNHLYFYWYRQILGQKVEFLVSFYNNEISEKSEIFDDQFSVERPDGSNFTLKIRSTKLEDSAMYFCASSPGLPSNGQFFGPGTRLTVL.

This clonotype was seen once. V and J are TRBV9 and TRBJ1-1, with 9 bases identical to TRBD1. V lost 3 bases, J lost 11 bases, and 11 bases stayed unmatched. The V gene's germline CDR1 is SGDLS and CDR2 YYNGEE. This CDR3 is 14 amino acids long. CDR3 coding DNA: TGTGCCAGCAGCGCGGACCGGGACAGGGCCCGGGCTTTCTTT. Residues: CASSADRDRARAFF. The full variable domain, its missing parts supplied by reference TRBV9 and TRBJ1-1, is DSGVTQTPKHLITATGQRVTLRCSPRSGDLSVYWYQQSLDQGLQFLIQYYNGEERAKGNILERFSAQQFPDLHSELNLSSLELGDSALYFCASSADRDRARAFFGQGTRLTVV.

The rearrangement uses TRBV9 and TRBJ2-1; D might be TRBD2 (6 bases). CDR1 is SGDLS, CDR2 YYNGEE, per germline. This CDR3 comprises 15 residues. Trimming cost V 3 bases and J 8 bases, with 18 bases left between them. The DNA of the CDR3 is TGTGCCAGCAGCGCGGGGACTGCTTTGTTCCATGAGCAGTTCTTC. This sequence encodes CASSAGTALFHEQFF. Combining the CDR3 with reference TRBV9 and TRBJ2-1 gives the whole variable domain DSGVTQTPKHLITATGQRVTLRCSPRSGDLSVYWYQQSLDQGLQFLIQYYNGEERAKGNILERFSAQQFPDLHSELNLSSLELGDSALYFCASSAGTALFHEQFFGPGTRLTVL.

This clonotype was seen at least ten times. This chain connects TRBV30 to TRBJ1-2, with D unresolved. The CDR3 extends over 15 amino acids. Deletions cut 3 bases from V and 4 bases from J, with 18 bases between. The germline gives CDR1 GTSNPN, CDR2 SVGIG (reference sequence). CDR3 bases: TGTGCCTGGAGACACCCCAGTTGGAGAATCTATGGCTACACCTTC. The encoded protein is CAWRHPSWRIYGYTF.

CDR3 in amino acids: CSARAASGTQYF. In DNA form, the CDR3 reads TGCAGTGCTAGGGCGGCGTCTGGGACCCAGTACTTC. J is TRBJ2-5 and V is TRBV20-1; no firm D call. This CDR3 contains 12 residues. The germline CDR1 and CDR2 sequences are DFQATT and SNEGSKA (reference sequence). V was trimmed by 3 bases and J by 7 bases, leaving 12 bases between them.

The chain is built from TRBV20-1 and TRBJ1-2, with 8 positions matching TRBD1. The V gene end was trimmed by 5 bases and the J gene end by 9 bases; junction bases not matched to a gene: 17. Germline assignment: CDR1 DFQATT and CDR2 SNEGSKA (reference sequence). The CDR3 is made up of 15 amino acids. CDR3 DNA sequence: TGCAGTGCTTCTTCAAAAGGACAGGGAAGCTACAGCTACACCTTC. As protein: CSASSKGQGSYSYTF.

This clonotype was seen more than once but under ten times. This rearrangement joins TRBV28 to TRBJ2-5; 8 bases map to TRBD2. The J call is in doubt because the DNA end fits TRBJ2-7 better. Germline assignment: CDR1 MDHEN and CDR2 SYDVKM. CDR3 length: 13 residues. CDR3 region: CASRDGRAYEQYF. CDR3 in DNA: TGTGCCAGCAGAGACGGGAGGGCATACGAGCAGTACTTC.

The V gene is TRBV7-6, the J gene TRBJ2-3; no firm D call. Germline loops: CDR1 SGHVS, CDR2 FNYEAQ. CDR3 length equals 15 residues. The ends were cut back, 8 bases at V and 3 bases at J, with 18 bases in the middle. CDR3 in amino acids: CASCSRPPGTDTQYF. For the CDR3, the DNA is TGTGCCAGCTGCTCCCGCCCCCCTGGAACAGATACGCAGTATTTT.

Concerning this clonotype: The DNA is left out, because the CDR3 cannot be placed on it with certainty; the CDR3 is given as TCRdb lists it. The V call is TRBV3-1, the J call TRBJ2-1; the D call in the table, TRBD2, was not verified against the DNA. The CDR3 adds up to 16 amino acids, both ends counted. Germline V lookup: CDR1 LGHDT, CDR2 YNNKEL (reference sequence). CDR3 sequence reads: CASSQVGQGASGTEFF.

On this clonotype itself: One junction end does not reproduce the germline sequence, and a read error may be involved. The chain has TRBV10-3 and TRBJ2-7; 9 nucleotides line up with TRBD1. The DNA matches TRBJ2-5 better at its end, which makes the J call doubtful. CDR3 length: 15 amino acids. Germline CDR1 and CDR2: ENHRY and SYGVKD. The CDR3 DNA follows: TGTGTCATCAGTCGGACAGGGGCCGACCGAGAGACCCAGTACTTC. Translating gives CVISRTGADRETQYF.

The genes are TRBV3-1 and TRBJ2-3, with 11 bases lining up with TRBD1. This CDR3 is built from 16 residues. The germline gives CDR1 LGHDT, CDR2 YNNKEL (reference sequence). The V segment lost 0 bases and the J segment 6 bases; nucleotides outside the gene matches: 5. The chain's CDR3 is CASSQDLDRGPDTQYF. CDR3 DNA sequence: TGTGCCAGCAGCCAAGATTTGGACAGGGGGCCGGATACGCAGTATTTT.